Detailed here is one TCR beta chain. Its specificity is not known. The data stem from a study of long-term antiretroviral therapy in people with HIV. Study conclusions and caveats: Dominance of pre-ART expanded clones persisted, fluctuating and often declining after ART. Information pertaining to ART adherence, viral resistance or therapeutic modifications was not obtained.

Germline V gene lookup returns CDR1 KGHSH and CDR2 LQKENI. The CDR3 extends over 17 amino acids. V gave up 4 bases and J gave up 2 bases, with 18 bases separating them. Researchers ran immunoSEQ v3.0 at survey level. The assay was immunoSEQ multiplex PCR, and TCRdb's table has in-frame clones only and misses some. The sample has 25,000 to 30,000 clones, over 90% seen once. This sample comprised unsorted PBMCs, obtained 6.5 years after starting antiretroviral therapy. The gene calls are TRBV18 and TRBJ1-5, with D uncertain. This clonotype originated in a woman aged 40 to 50 with HIV. Here the CDR3 DNA reads TGTGCCAGCTCACAGGACCCGGAATTATATCGCAATCAGCCCCAGCATTTT. Amino acid sequence: CASSQDPELYRNQPQHF.